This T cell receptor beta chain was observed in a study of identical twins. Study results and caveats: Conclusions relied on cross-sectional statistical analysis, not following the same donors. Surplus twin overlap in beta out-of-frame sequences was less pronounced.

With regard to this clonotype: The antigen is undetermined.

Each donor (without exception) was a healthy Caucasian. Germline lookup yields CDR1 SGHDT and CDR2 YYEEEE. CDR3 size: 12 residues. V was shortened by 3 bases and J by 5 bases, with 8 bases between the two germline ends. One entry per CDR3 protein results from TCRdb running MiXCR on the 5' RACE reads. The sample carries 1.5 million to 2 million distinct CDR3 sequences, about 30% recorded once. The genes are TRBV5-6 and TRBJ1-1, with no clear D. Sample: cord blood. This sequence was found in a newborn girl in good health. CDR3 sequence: CASSSGPTEAFF. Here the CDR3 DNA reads TGTGCCAGCAGCTCCGGGCCAACTGAAGCTTTCTTT.